A selection of T cell receptor beta chains follows, all from one sample in a study of blood T cell repertoires in COVID-19. The table came from immunoSEQ multiplex PCR; TCRdb's copy has only in-frame clones and leaves some out. The sample includes approximately 140,000 clones, just over 85% seen only once; the top ten take around 3.5%. Sequenced sample: peripheral blood. All receptors derive from an older man with acute or convalescent COVID-19. CDR3s include the opening cysteine and the closing phenylalanine or tryptophan. The D gene is left open where the match is weak. Some rows mark clone size as missing; the rest say once, few, many or name a class of expanded clone.

j_call clone_size d_call v_call cdr3_nt cdr3_aa
TRBJ1-5 few TRBD1 TRBV2 TGTGCCAGCAGACAACAGGGGGTCAGGAATCAGCCCCAGCATTTT CASRQQGVRNQPQHF
TRBJ2-1 NA TRBD2 TRBV11-2 TGTGCCAGCAGCCCCGGGACTAGCCGATACAATGAGCAGTTCTTC CASSPGTSRYNEQFF
TRBJ2-5 NA NA TRBV7-9 TGTGCCAGCAGCTTGCTTAGTCAAGAGACCCAGTACTTC CASSLLSQETQYF
TRBJ2-5 NA TRBD2 TRBV6-2/TRBV6-3 TGTGCCAGCAGTTCTCCGACTAGCGGGAGGGGAGAGACCCAGTACTTC CASSSPTSGRGETQYF
TRBJ1-6 few NA TRBV30 TGTGCCTGGAGAACGCAGGGCTCCTATAATTCACCCCTCCACTTT CAWRTQGSYNSPLHF
TRBJ2-5 NA NA TRBV5-1 TGCGCCAGCAGCTTGGCCGTCCTTACAGGAAGCCAAGAGACCCAGTACTTC CASSLAVLTGSQETQYF
TRBJ2-5 NA NA TRBV3-1/TRBV3-2 TGTGCCAGCAGCCCCTTAACAGGGTCTTCTTACGGAGAGACCCAGTACTTC CASSPLTGSSYGETQYF
TRBJ2-7 NA TRBD2 TRBV4-2 TGTGCCAGCAGCCTGCGGGGGATCAGCGGGAGTAGTTCAGGCCCTCCCTACGAGCAGTACTTC CASSLRGISGSSSGPPYEQYF
TRBJ1-3 NA TRBD1 TRBV6-5 TGTGCCAGCAGTTACGACAGGGAAAGAAACACCATATATTTT CASSYDRERNTIYF
TRBJ1-6 NA NA TRBV20-1 TGCAGTATACAGGGCGGTTCACCCCTCCACTTT CSIQGGSPLHF
TRBJ2-7 NA NA TRBV28 TGTGCCAGCAGTTCCTACAGGGTCCCCTACGAGCAGTACTTC CASSSYRVPYEQYF
TRBJ2-1 once NA TRBV4-3 TGCGCCAGCAGCCAAGGACTAGTATCCTACAATGAGCAGTTCTTC CASSQGLVSYNEQFF
TRBJ2-5 NA NA TRBV20-1 TGCAGTGCTCGAGGTCGGGAGACCCAGTACTTC CSARGRETQYF
TRBJ2-3 NA NA TRBV2 TGTGCCAGCAGTGTCGGTGATACGCAGTATTTT CASSVGDTQYF
TRBJ1-1 NA TRBD1 TRBV19 TGTGCCAGTACGGGGACAGGGGGAGGGAGAACTGAAGCTTTCTTT CASTGTGGGRTEAFF
TRBJ2-5 once NA TRBV6-1 TGTGCCAGCAGTGAAGCGCAGGGTTTAAAGGAGACCCAGTACTTC CASSEAQGLKETQYF
TRBJ1-5 few NA TRBV6-1 TGTGCCAGCAGTGAAGCCAGTAGCAATCAGCCCCAGCATTTT CASSEASSNQPQHF
TRBJ2-1 NA NA TRBV21-1 TGTGCCAGCAGCAAAGAAGAGACTAGCGGGAACAATGAGCAGTTCTTC CASSKEETSGNNEQFF
TRBJ2-7 NA NA TRBV6-5 TGTGCCAGCAGTTACAAACAGGTCTCCTACGAGCAGTACTTC CASSYKQVSYEQYF
TRBJ2-5 NA TRBD1 TRBV29-1 TGCAGCGCCTTTACCGGGACAGGATCACGGGGGGAGACCCAGTACTTC CSAFTGTGSRGETQYF
TRBJ1-1 NA NA TRBV5-4 TGTGCCAGCAGCTTGGTGGGACATTTGAACACTGAAGCTTTCTTT CASSLVGHLNTEAFF
TRBJ2-7 NA TRBD1 TRBV11-2 TGTGCCAGCAGCCCCCGACAGGGGCCCTACGAGCAGTACTTC CASSPRQGPYEQYF
TRBJ2-1 NA TRBD2 TRBV24-1 TGTGCCACCAGTGATTTCGCGGGAGGCCACAATGAGCAGTTCTTC CATSDFAGGHNEQFF
TRBJ2-2 once TRBD1 TRBV7-3 TGTGCCAGCAGCCCTGACAGGGGCCCTAACACCGGGGAGCTGTTTTTT CASSPDRGPNTGELFF
TRBJ1-5 NA NA TRBV15 TGTGCCACCAGCAGAGTTCAGGAAGGTCAGCCCCAGCATTTT CATSRVQEGQPQHF
TRBJ2-2 NA TRBD2 TRBV19 TGTGCCAGTACCGCAGCGGGAGGGAAGGCCGGGGAGCTGTTTTTT CASTAAGGKAGELFF
TRBJ2-7 NA TRBD1 TRBV7-6 TGTGCCAGCTCAGGGGGCAGCGAGCAGTACTTC CASSGGSEQYF
TRBJ2-1 NA NA TRBV6-5 TGTGCCAGCAGACTGAACAATGAGCAGTTCTTC CASRLNNEQFF
TRBJ2-2 NA NA TRBV9 TGTGCCAGCAGCCGAGAGATAGTCGGGGCCGGGGAGCTGTTTTTT CASSREIVGAGELFF
TRBJ1-6 NA NA TRBV25-1 TGTGCCAGCAGTGAATCTCCGTATAATTCACCCCTCCACTTT CASSESPYNSPLHF
TRBJ2-1 NA NA TRBV10-3 TGTGCCATCAGGACAGCGTCCTCCTACAATGAGCAGTTCTTC CAIRTASSYNEQFF
TRBJ2-1 NA NA TRBV27 TGTGCCAGCAGTTTTTGGGCTAGCGTTTCCAATGAGCAGTTCTTC CASSFWASVSNEQFF
TRBJ2-5 NA NA TRBV3-1/TRBV3-2 TGTGCCAGCAGCCAAGCAGGGCTCCAAGAGACCCAGTACTTC CASSQAGLQETQYF
TRBJ2-5 NA TRBD2 TRBV5-6 TGTGCCAGCACCGACCTCCCCCGCCTAGCGGAAGAGACCCAGTACTTC CASTDLPRLAEETQYF
TRBJ2-7 NA NA TRBV6-5 TGTGCCAGCAGTTACGGGGCCTCCGTTAGACGCGAGCAGTACTTC CASSYGASVRREQYF
TRBJ1-3 NA NA TRBV5-1 TGCGCCAGCAGCTTGGGCGGGGATGGAAACACCATATATTTT CASSLGGDGNTIYF
TRBJ1-2 NA TRBD1 TRBV28 TGTGCCAGTTTTAAAGGGGGCATCTATGGCTACACCTTC CASFKGGIYGYTF
TRBJ1-4 NA NA TRBV5-6 TGTGCCAGCAGCTTACAGGGTGGTAATGAAAAACTGTTTTTT CASSLQGGNEKLFF
TRBJ1-6 NA NA TRBV28 TGTGCCAGCAGTTTAGGCCAGGATTCACCCCTCCACTTT CASSLGQDSPLHF
TRBJ1-1 once NA TRBV5-1 TGCGCCAGCAGCCTCGGGATGGCGAACACTGAAGCTTTCTTT CASSLGMANTEAFF
TRBJ2-7 NA NA TRBV7-6 TGTGCCAGCAGCTTAGGGGGGGCGGGAGCAGGATTTTACGAGCAGTACTTC CASSLGGAGAGFYEQYF
TRBJ2-1 few NA TRBV3-1/TRBV3-2 TGTGCCAGCAGCCAAGATGACAGGCTCAATGAGCAGTTCTTC CASSQDDRLNEQFF
TRBJ2-7 NA NA TRBV7-2 TGTGCCAGCAGCTTAAGTAGATACGAGCAGTACTTC CASSLSRYEQYF
TRBJ2-5 NA NA TRBV19 TGTGCCAGTAGGGCGCGTCCAGGGGCTATCCAAGAGACCCAGTACTTC CASRARPGAIQETQYF
TRBJ2-6 NA TRBD2 TRBV28 TGTGCCAGCAGTACACGACTAGCGCCCGGGGCCAACGTCCTGACTTTC CASSTRLAPGANVLTF
TRBJ2-2 many TRBD2 TRBV3-1/TRBV3-2 TGTGCCAGCAGCCAAGAGTCTAGCGGGACCTCTGAAACCGGGGAGCTGTTTTTT CASSQESSGTSETGELFF
TRBJ1-1 NA TRBD1 TRBV28 TGTGCCAGCAGCCTCGGACAGGGGCCCTTGAACACTGAAGCTTTCTTT CASSLGQGPLNTEAFF
TRBJ2-2 once NA TRBV7-2 TGTGCCAGCAGCTTTTCGGGTCCCGGGGAGCTGTTTTTT CASSFSGPGELFF
TRBJ2-1 once NA TRBV7-2 TGTGCCAGCAGCTTACTAGCTGGTGAGCAGTTCTTC CASSLLAGEQFF
TRBJ1-3 once TRBD1 TRBV6-6 TGTGCCAGCAGTTACCCACAGGGGACTGGCACCATATATTTT CASSYPQGTGTIYF
TRBJ1-1 NA NA TRBV6-5 TGTGCCAGCAGTTACTCGACAAGGGGGAACACTGAAGCTTTCTTT CASSYSTRGNTEAFF